Presented here are 27 T cell receptor beta chains from one specimen sequenced in a study of shared clonotypes between healthy human individuals. The data were produced by immunoSEQ multiplex PCR, yet TCRdb's version contains in-frame clones alone and is incomplete. The sample has some 510,000 clones; 75% to 85% are singletons. The sample consisted of PBMCs. The receptors here all came from a woman in her 40s in good health. Some clones in this sample may be carry-over from other donors' samples.

The J gene is TRBJ2-1, the V gene TRBV6-1; 11 nucleotides match TRBD2. Germline assignment: CDR1 MNHNS and CDR2 SASEGT. V shed 8 bases and J 9 bases; nucleotides not matched to a gene: 3. CDR3 size: 12 residues. The CDR3 bases are TGTGCCAGCCGACTAGCGGGATCTGAGCAGTTCTTC. Protein: CASRLAGSEQFF.

The chain joins TRBV18 to TRBJ2-2; 11 nucleotides align to TRBD2. Germline CDR1 is KGHSH and CDR2 is LQKENI. Losses at the gene ends were 2 bases for V and 7 bases for J; bases not matched to a gene: 3. The CDR3 consists of 15 residues. The CDR3 is CASSPWGLADGELFF. The CDR3 nucleotides read TGTGCCAGCTCACCATGGGGACTAGCGGACGGGGAGCTGTTTTTT.

This clone has only one observation. The CDR3 DNA follows: TGTGCCAGCAGACTCAGGGGGGACAGGGGCGAAAAACTGTTTTTT. It is translated as CASRLRGDRGEKLFF. The J gene is TRBJ1-4, the V gene TRBV2, with 10 bases matching TRBD1. V lost 6 bases, J lost 8 bases, and 9 bases stayed unmatched. CDR3 length equals 15 residues. CDR1 and CDR2 (germline): SNHLY, FYNNEI.

The CDR3 nucleotides read TGTGCCAGCAGCGCCCAACCAGGGGAGGAAGGAAACACCATATATTTT. Protein product: CASSAQPGEEGNTIYF. The J gene is TRBJ1-3, the V gene TRBV9; D perhaps matches TRBD1 (6 bases). The CDR3 has 16 amino acids. Germline lookup yields CDR1 SGDLS and CDR2 YYNGEE. V shed 3 bases and J shed 4 bases, with 17 bases lying between them.

This chain uses TRBV6-6 with TRBJ2-7, with D tentatively TRBD2 (6 bases). Trimming left V 5 bases short and J 3 bases short, with 17 bases between. The CDR3 runs 15 residues. The germline gives CDR1 MNHNY, CDR2 SVGAGI (reference sequence). CDR3 sequence reads: CASSPDRDLLYEQYF. The CDR3 DNA is TGTGCCAGCAGTCCCGATCGGGACTTGCTCTACGAGCAGTACTTC.

The genes are TRBV28 and TRBJ2-7; D gene unclear. This CDR3 region has 11 residues. Germline-derived CDR1 and CDR2 are MDHEN and SYDVKM. The germline V and J ends were trimmed by 6 bases and 6 bases, with 9 bases remaining between them. The DNA of the CDR3 is TGTGCCAGCAGCGAACGAGGCGAGCAGTACTTC. Translated: CASSERGEQYF. The full variable domain, in which reference TRBV28 and TRBJ2-7 provide the parts outside the CDR3, is DVKVTQSSRYLVKRTGEKVFLECVQDMDHENMFWYRQDPGLGLRLIYFSYDVKMKEKGDIPEGYSVSREKKERFSLILESASTNQTSMYLCASSERGEQYFGPGTRLTVT.

The genes are TRBV18 and TRBJ2-7, with D tentatively TRBD1 or TRBD2 (5 bases each). CDR1 is KGHSH, CDR2 LQKENI, per germline. CDR3 length equals 16 residues. Trimming left V 1 base short and J 1 base short, with 14 bases between. CDR3 bases: TGTGCCAGCTCACCACTATCCCGGGACCGGTCCTACGAGCAGTACTTC. Translated: CASSPLSRDRSYEQYF.

In its sample, this clone was seen once. V usage is TRBV28 and J usage is TRBJ2-6; TRBD2 is a possible D gene (6 bases). Trimming shortened V by 4 bases and J by 0 bases, and 13 bases separated the two germline ends. CDR3 length: 17 residues. The germline V gene encodes CDR1 MDHEN and CDR2 SYDVKM. CDR3 DNA sequence: TGTGCCAGCAGTTCGGGGGAGACGGACTCTGGGGCCAACGTCCTGACTTTC. Protein product: CASSSGETDSGANVLTF.

The J gene is TRBJ1-5, the V gene TRBV2; tentative D call: TRBD1 (6 bases). This CDR3 region has 15 residues. Germline assignment: CDR1 SNHLY and CDR2 FYNNEI. Trimming left V 4 bases short and J 0 bases short, with 10 bases between. DNA for the CDR3: TGTGCCAGCAGTGGGACAGATGATAGCAATCAGCCCCAGCATTTT. Its translation: CASSGTDDSNQPQHF.

The rearrangement links TRBV9 to TRBJ1-1; TRBD1 matches at 10 bases. V lost 1 base to trimming and J lost 6 bases; unmatched junction nucleotides: 12. The CDR3 has 17 residues. Germline V gene sequence: CDR1 SGDLS, CDR2 YYNGEE. CDR3 DNA: TGTGCCAGCAGCGTATTCCTTGAGGACAGGGGGACTCCTGAAGCTTTCTTT. It translates to CASSVFLEDRGTPEAFF.

This chain joins TRBV4-2 and TRBJ1-1, with D possibly being TRBD1 (6 bases). The CDR3 is 16 residues long. Germline-derived CDR1 and CDR2 are LGHNA and YNFKEQ. The V and J ends lost 1 base and 3 bases respectively, with 15 bases between them. CDR3 coding DNA: TGTGCCAGCAGCCAAGGACGGGGGGACACAGACACTGAAGCTTTCTTT. Encoded protein: CASSQGRGDTDTEAFF.

This clone was counted only a few times. J is TRBJ1-5 and V is TRBV5-1; the D is unclear. This CDR3 has 16 residues. From germline, CDR1 is SGHRS and CDR2 YFSETQ. Trimming took 0 bases from V and 6 from J, leaving 16 bases between them. CDR3 residues: CASSLAGEGLGQPQHF. For the CDR3, the DNA is TGCGCCAGCAGCTTGGCCGGGGAAGGGTTGGGTCAGCCCCAGCATTTT.

The rearrangement links TRBV27 to TRBJ2-6; D is perhaps TRBD1 (6 bases). The CDR3 runs 16 residues. V was trimmed by 5 bases and J by 2 bases, leaving 13 bases between them. Germline V gene data show CDR1 as MNHEY and CDR2 as SMNVEV (reference sequence). The CDR3 region is CASSGDNIPGANVLTF. DNA for the CDR3: TGTGCCAGCAGTGGGGACAACATCCCTGGGGCCAACGTCCTGACTTTC.

The chain couples TRBV5-1 to TRBJ2-1; 9 bases map to TRBD1. Germline V gene sequence: CDR1 SGHRS, CDR2 YFSETQ. The CDR3 extends over 15 amino acids. Trimming at V came to 4 bases and at J to 3 bases, leaving 5 bases not matched to a gene. This CDR3 is CASSPTGGNYNEQFF. The CDR3 DNA follows: TGCGCCAGCAGCCCAACAGGGGGCAACTACAATGAGCAGTTCTTC.

CDR3 bases: TGTGCCAGCAGGGTCAGCAGGGTTGATTGGTCCTACGAGCAGTACTTC. It encodes CASRVSRVDWSYEQYF. The chain carries TRBV2 and TRBJ2-7; D perhaps matches TRBD1 (5 bases). Trimming removed 6 bases from V and 1 base from J, with 19 bases in between. This CDR3 comprises 16 residues. Looked up from germline, CDR1 is SNHLY and CDR2 is FYNNEI.

This chain uses TRBV29-1 with TRBJ1-3; D perhaps matches TRBD1 (6 bases). The CDR3 spans 13 residues. The germline V and J ends were trimmed by 7 bases and 4 bases, with 14 bases remaining between them. Germline CDR1 is SQVTM and CDR2 is ANQGSEA. The CDR3 DNA is TGCAGCGCGGCAACAGGGCCCGGAAACACCATATATTTT. Its protein is CSAATGPGNTIYF.

The CDR3 DNA reads as TGTGCCAGCAGCCAAGACACAGGGTCCAATGAAAAACTGTTTTTT. Translation gives CASSQDTGSNEKLFF. The V and J genes are TRBV4-2 and TRBJ1-4; D perhaps matches TRBD1 (6 bases). Deletions cut 0 bases from V and 5 bases from J, with 10 bases between. The V gene's germline CDR1 is LGHNA and CDR2 YNFKEQ. This CDR3 spans 15 amino acids.

CDR3 DNA sequence: TGTGCCAGCTCAACCCTGACTAGCGGGAGGGCCAATGAGCAGTTCTTC. Translated, it gives CASSTLTSGRANEQFF. The gene calls are TRBV18 and TRBJ2-1, with TRBD2 matching over 14 bases. Germline assignment: CDR1 KGHSH and CDR2 LQKENI. V shed 5 bases and J 6 bases; nucleotides not matched to a gene: 6. The CDR3 has 16 amino acids.

This chain joins TRBV7-9 and TRBJ2-7; TRBD1 aligns across 7 bases. This CDR3 contains 15 residues. V dropped 5 bases and J dropped 1; count of bases not matched to a gene: 8. Looked up from germline, CDR1 is SEHNR and CDR2 is FQNEAQ (reference sequence). The CDR3 coding sequence is TGTGCCAGCAGCCCAGGACAGGCAATATCCTACGAGCAGTACTTC. This encodes CASSPGQAISYEQYF.

The chain is built from TRBV5-1 and TRBJ2-5; D perhaps matches TRBD1 (6 bases). CDR3 size: 13 residues. CDR1 is SGHRS, CDR2 YFSETQ, per germline. The ends were cut back, 5 bases at V and 5 bases at J, with 13 bases in the middle. CDR3 nucleotides: TGCGCCAGCAGACAGGGCCCCCGGGAGACCCAGTACTTC. Protein sequence: CASRQGPRETQYF.

The chain carries TRBV2 and TRBJ2-2; D not resolved. The CDR3 is 16 amino acids. Per the germline V gene, CDR1 is SNHLY and CDR2 is FYNNEI. The V gene lost 4 bases and the J gene lost 0 bases, with 12 bases spanning the gap. In nucleotides, the CDR3 is TGTGCCAGCAGTGTGGACCAGCTCGCGAACACCGGGGAGCTGTTTTTT. Translation gives CASSVDQLANTGELFF.

This clone came up a few times. This chain joins TRBV5-6 and TRBJ1-3; D is undetermined. CDR1 is SGHDT and CDR2 is YYEEEE in the germline V gene. The V end was cut by 1 base, the J end by 0 bases, with 8 bases between. The CDR3 length is 15 residues. For the CDR3, the DNA is TGTGCCAGCAGCTTGTACGGAAACTCTGGAAACACCATATATTTT. Amino acid sequence: CASSLYGNSGNTIYF.

The V and J genes are TRBV28 and TRBJ2-1, with 8 bases identical to TRBD1. CDR3 length: 16 amino acids. V trimming: 6 bases; J trimming: 5 bases; junction bases outside the gene matches: 12. Germline CDR1 is MDHEN and CDR2 is SYDVKM. The CDR3 DNA reads TGTGCCAGCAGAACCCCGGGGACAGGCCAAAACAATGAGCAGTTCTTC. Its translation is CASRTPGTGQNNEQFF.

J is TRBJ2-5 and V is TRBV19; TRBD2 matches at 14 bases. The CDR3 loop spans 16 amino acids. In germline, CDR1 is LNHDA, CDR2 SQIVND (reference sequence). The J segment lost 1 base and the V segment lost 4 bases, leaving 2 bases of the junction unmatched. For the CDR3, the DNA is TGTGCCAGTAGTAGACTAGCGGGAGGGCCCCAAGAGACCCAGTACTTC. It yields the protein CASSRLAGGPQETQYF.

Only a few counts were recorded for this clone. A far larger clone differs by one base, so this is likely a read error. This sample includes further DNA sequences coding for the same CDR3. V is TRBV2 and J is TRBJ1-2, with a possible D match to TRBD1 (5 bases). Between the trimmed V and J ends, which lost 2 bases and 1 base, there was a span of 5 bases. Germline V lookup: CDR1 SNHLY, CDR2 FYNNEI. The CDR3 has 13 amino acids. The CDR3 coding sequence is TGTGCCAGCAGTGAACAGGGTAACTATGGCTACACCTTC. Translation: CASSEQGNYGYTF.

The gene calls are TRBV19 and TRBJ2-7; TRBD2 aligns across 14 bases. Germline CDR1 and CDR2: LNHDA and SQIVND (reference sequence). The CDR3 is 15 amino acids. V shed 1 base and J 5 bases; nucleotides not matched to a gene: 1. The CDR3 loop reads CASSIGTSGRNEQYF. Written as DNA, the CDR3 is TGTGCCAGTAGTATAGGGACTAGCGGGAGGAACGAGCAGTACTTC.

To note about this clone: Germline and junction disagree at one end, which may indicate a read error. The chain links TRBV28 to TRBJ1-2; 9 bases fit TRBD1. The CDR3 runs 16 residues. From germline, CDR1 is MDHEN and CDR2 SYDVKM. The CDR3 protein is CASSLGVAFRGQGFSF. The DNA of the CDR3 is TGTGCCAGCAGTTTGGGGGTCGCTTTTCGGGGACAGGGTTTCTCCTTC.